The 32 T cell receptor beta chains in this list originate from one sample, sequenced in a study of technical replicates of blood from a handful of donors. Profiled with immunoSEQ multiplex PCR; TCRdb holds only in-frame clones, not every one. The data contain 75,000 to 100,000 clones, about 95% of them seen just once; the ten biggest clones take up 0.3% to 0.35%. Sequencing was carried out using T cells isolated from PBMCs. The receptors derive from a human donor in good health.

This clone was counted a single time. The J gene is TRBJ2-7, the V gene TRBV29-1, with D maybe TRBD1 (5 bases). There are 13 residues in the CDR3. Germline V gene lookup returns CDR1 SQVTM and CDR2 ANQGSEA. V lost 4 bases, J lost 3 bases, and 13 bases lay in between. Here the CDR3 reads CSVGVQGLYEQYF. The CDR3 region has the DNA TGCAGCGTTGGTGTCCAGGGTCTCTACGAGCAGTACTTC.

The chain is built from TRBV11-2 and TRBJ2-1, with 12 bases lining up with TRBD1. CDR1 is SGHAT and CDR2 is FQNNGV in the germline V gene. The CDR3 extends over 15 amino acids. V was clipped by 7 bases and J by 6 bases; unmatched bases: 7. The CDR3 sequence: CASIDWDRGPNEQFF. The CDR3 bases are TGTGCCAGCATCGATTGGGACAGGGGGCCCAATGAGCAGTTCTTC. Full variable domain (outside the CDR3, taken from reference TRBV11-2 and TRBJ2-1): EAGVAQSPRYKIIEKRQSVAFWCNPISGHATLYWYQQILGQGPKLLIQFQNNGVVDDSQLPKDRFSAERLKGVDSTLKIQPAKLEDSAVYLCASIDWDRGPNEQFFGPGTRLTVL.

This chain joins TRBV4-2 and TRBJ2-7; TRBD2 agrees at 15 bases. This CDR3 is built from 18 residues. The V gene end was trimmed by 5 bases and the J gene end by 5 bases; junction bases not matched to a gene: 13. Germline assignment: CDR1 LGHNA and CDR2 YNFKEQ. The CDR3 protein is CASSLGTSGRSIGHEQYF. For the CDR3, the DNA is TGTGCCAGCAGCTTAGGGACTAGCGGGAGGTCCATAGGCCACGAGCAGTACTTC.

The rearrangement links TRBV9 to TRBJ2-1; a possible D gene is TRBD2 (6 bases). The V and J ends lost 2 bases and 2 bases respectively, with 14 bases between them. Germline values: CDR1 SGDLS, CDR2 YYNGEE. The CDR3 runs 16 residues. CDR3 region: CASSVEGAFTYNEQFF. The CDR3 nucleotides read TGTGCCAGCAGCGTGGAGGGAGCGTTTACCTACAATGAGCAGTTCTTC.

The rearrangement uses TRBV29-1 and TRBJ1-1; D not resolved. Germline CDR1 is SQVTM and CDR2 is ANQGSEA. With 5 bases removed from V and 4 bases from J, the gap between germline ends came to 14 bases. The CDR3 runs to 13 residues. CDR3 in amino acids: CSVIPLLATEAFF. CDR3 coding DNA: TGCAGCGTTATCCCCCTCTTGGCCACTGAAGCTTTCTTT.

This chain links TRBV19 with TRBJ2-7, with 9 bases fitting TRBD1. In germline, CDR1 is LNHDA, CDR2 SQIVND (reference sequence). V was pared by 10 bases and J by 4 bases, with 11 bases of the junction left unmatched. CDR3 length equals 14 residues. CDR3 DNA sequence: TGTGCCACGAGCATTGGGACAGGGTTATACGAGCAGTACTTC. Translated: CATSIGTGLYEQYF.

This chain connects TRBV9 to TRBJ2-7; D remains ambiguous. CDR1 is SGDLS and CDR2 is YYNGEE in the germline V gene. The V end lost 0 bases, the J end lost 2 bases, and 9 bases lay between the germline ends. The CDR3 is 14 residues long. CDR3 in amino acids: CASSVESGPYEQYF. CDR3 nucleotides: TGTGCCAGCAGCGTAGAATCCGGTCCCTACGAGCAGTACTTC.

This clone was found once. The chain couples TRBV6-1 to TRBJ2-7; TRBD1 might be the D (6 bases). V was pared by 7 bases and J by 7 bases, with 20 bases between. This CDR3 region has 14 residues. CDR1 MNHNS and CDR2 SASEGT come from the germline V gene. Here the CDR3 reads CASKKTGLRYEQYF. In DNA form, the CDR3 reads TGTGCCAGCAAAAAGACAGGTCTTAGATATGAGCAGTACTTC.

V and J are TRBV28 and TRBJ2-5; D is unclear. Germline lookup yields CDR1 MDHEN and CDR2 SYDVKM. This CDR3 has 14 amino acids. V was shortened by 4 bases and J by 5 bases, with 14 bases between the two germline ends. The CDR3 loop is CASSSGGPQETQYF. In DNA, the CDR3 is TGTGCCAGCAGTTCTGGTGGGCCCCAGGAGACCCAGTACTTC.

The V and J genes are TRBV14 and TRBJ2-7; 10 bases match TRBD2. J was trimmed by 4 bases and V by 4 bases; bases with no gene match: 7. CDR3 length: 15 amino acids. In germline, CDR1 is SGHDN, CDR2 FVKESK. The CDR3 coding sequence is TGTGCCAGCAGCCTCAGCGGGAGGGCCATGTACGAGCAGTACTTC. Protein sequence: CASSLSGRAMYEQYF.

V and J are TRBV29-1 and TRBJ2-5, with 10 bases lining up with TRBD2. V was pared by 7 bases and J by 12 bases, with 17 bases of the junction left unmatched. CDR3 size: 14 residues. In germline, CDR1 is SQVTM, CDR2 ANQGSEA. The CDR3: CSGLLAGNGIIEYF. The CDR3, as DNA: TGCAGCGGGCTACTAGCGGGGAACGGAATTATTGAGTACTTC.

V usage is TRBV6-6 and J usage is TRBJ2-4, with TRBD2 matching over 12 bases. CDR1 and CDR2 from the germline V gene are MNHNY and SVGAGI (reference sequence). The length of the CDR3 is 16 residues. V gave up 6 bases and J gave up 1 base; unmatched junction bases: 4. The CDR3, as DNA: TGTGCCAGCAGGACTAGCGGGAGCGGGGCCAAAAACATTCAGTACTTC. Translating it yields CASRTSGSGAKNIQYF.

The chain recombines TRBV7-9 with TRBJ2-1; 7 bases are a match to TRBD2. V dropped 5 bases and J dropped 8; count of bases not matched to a gene: 3. From germline, CDR1 is SEHNR and CDR2 FQNEAQ (reference sequence). The CDR3 contains 12 residues. CDR3 DNA: TGTGCCAGCAGCGTGAGCGGGGATGAGCAGTTCTTC. This codes for CASSVSGDEQFF.

The chain is built from TRBV11-3 and TRBJ2-5, with 9 bases lining up with TRBD2. CDR1 is SGHNT and CDR2 is YENEEA in the germline V gene. With 2 bases clipped from V and 4 bases from J, the junction kept 8 bases outside the gene matches. This CDR3 has 16 residues. The DNA of the CDR3 is TGTGCCAGCAGCTTATATAGCGGGGGCCAAATAGAGACCCAGTACTTC. Protein: CASSLYSGGQIETQYF. The variable domain in full, with the rest retrieved from reference TRBV11-3 and TRBJ2-5, is EAGVVQSPRYKIIEKKQPVAFWCNPISGHNTLYWYLQNLGQGPELLIRYENEEAVDDSQLPKDRFSAERLKGVDSTLKIQPAELGDSAVYLCASSLYSGGQIETQYFGPGTRLLVL.

The V call is TRBV2, the J call TRBJ2-4, with a possible D match to TRBD2 (6 bases). CDR1 and CDR2 from the germline V gene are SNHLY and FYNNEI. The V end lost 10 bases, the J end lost 0 bases, and 13 bases lay between the germline ends. CDR3 length: 14 residues. The DNA for the CDR3 is TGTGCCACTGTAGCGGAACTAGCCAAAAACATTCAGTACTTC. The encoded protein is CATVAELAKNIQYF.

The table lists this clone with a few counts. The chain links TRBV19 to TRBJ1-5, with a possible D match to TRBD1 (6 bases). Germline V gene lookup returns CDR1 LNHDA and CDR2 SQIVND (reference sequence). The CDR3 spans 13 residues. The ends were cut back, 5 bases at V and 2 bases at J, with 7 bases in the middle. The CDR3 coding sequence is TGTGCCAGTAGTCGACAGGGCAATCAGCCCCAGCATTTT. Residues: CASSRQGNQPQHF. The variable domain in full, with the rest retrieved from reference TRBV19 and TRBJ1-5, is DGGITQSPKYLFRKEGQNVTLSCEQNLNHDAMYWYRQDPGQGLRLIYYSQIVNDFQKGDIAEGYSVSREKKESFPLTVTSAQKNPTAFYLCASSRQGNQPQHFGDGTRLSIL.

In the case of this clone: The sample has other DNA sequences that encode this CDR3 too. The chain joins TRBV2 to TRBJ1-1; D is unresolved. CDR3 length equals 12 residues. The V gene lost 6 bases and the J gene lost 5 bases, with 10 bases spanning the gap. CDR1 and CDR2 (germline): SNHLY, FYNNEI. In DNA form, the CDR3 reads TGTGCCAGCAGCCCCTTGAGGACTGAAGCTTTCTTT. Its protein product is CASSPLRTEAFF.

This sequence joins TRBV11-3 and TRBJ1-2; 9 bases agree with TRBD1. Germline loops: CDR1 SGHNT, CDR2 YENEEA. The CDR3 covers 15 residues. V gave up 5 bases and J gave up 3 bases; unmatched junction bases: 7. CDR3 coding DNA: TGTGCCAGCAGCACGGAGACAGGGGGAGACTATGGCTACACCTTC. Amino acid sequence: CASSTETGGDYGYTF.

The table lists this clone with a count of one. The chain is built from TRBV4-3 and TRBJ1-5; D uncertain. This CDR3 contains 16 residues. Trimming stripped 0 bases from V and 4 bases from J, with 13 bases between. CDR1 is LGHNA, CDR2 YSLEER, per germline. The CDR3 spells CASSQDRGASNQPQHF. The CDR3 coding sequence is TGCGCCAGCAGCCAAGATAGAGGCGCGTCGAATCAGCCCCAGCATTTT.

For this clone: One end of the junction is discordant with germline, which a read error may explain. The chain employs TRBV25-1 and TRBJ2-2; D gene uncertain. The CDR3 is 13 residues long. Per germline, CDR1 MGHDK and CDR2 SYGVNS. CDR3 sequence reads: CASSKYSSGELFF. In nucleotides, the CDR3 is TGTGCCAGCAGTAAATATTCTTCCGGGGAGCTGTTTTTT.

The gene calls are TRBV7-7 and TRBJ2-1, with D unclear. V shed 5 bases and J shed 2 bases, with 10 bases lying between them. CDR3 length: 14 amino acids. Germline CDR1 reads SSHAT; CDR2 reads FNYEAQ (reference sequence). DNA for the CDR3: TGTGCCAGCAGCCCGAGTAGCACCTACAATGAGCAGTTCTTC. Its protein is CASSPSSTYNEQFF.

The chain uses TRBV5-6 and TRBJ2-3, with 7 bases aligning to TRBD1. The germline V gene encodes CDR1 SGHDT and CDR2 YYEEEE. CDR3 length: 17 amino acids. After removal of 2 bases from V and 0 bases from J, the junction contained 9 bases not matched to a gene. CDR3 sequence (DNA): TGTGCCAGCAGCTTAGACACCGGGACAGTGAGCACAGATACGCAGTATTTT. It encodes CASSLDTGTVSTDTQYF.

The V gene is TRBV9, the J gene TRBJ1-2; no clear D. CDR1 is SGDLS and CDR2 is YYNGEE in the germline V gene. Deletions cut 0 bases from V and 6 bases from J, with 6 bases between. The CDR3 extends over 12 amino acids. CDR3 nucleotide sequence: TGTGCCAGCAGCGTAGTGGAGAATGGCTACACCTTC. Translating it yields CASSVVENGYTF.

This clone was observed once. V and J are TRBV6-5 and TRBJ2-7; weak D call: TRBD1 (5 bases). CDR1 and CDR2 (germline): MNHEY, SVGAGI. The CDR3 runs 12 residues. The V gene lost 5 bases and the J gene lost 7 bases, with 12 bases spanning the gap. CDR3 residues: CASSPDSREQYF. Here the CDR3 DNA reads TGTGCCAGCAGTCCTGACAGTCGAGAGCAGTACTTC.

The chain links TRBV7-2 to TRBJ2-7, with 11 bases that match TRBD1. This CDR3 has 15 residues. The junction had 2 bases not matched to a gene; V was cut back by 4 bases and J by 0 bases. Germline-derived CDR1 and CDR2 are SGHTA and FQGNSA. For the CDR3, the DNA is TGTGCCAGCAGCTGGACAGGGGGCAGCTCCTACGAGCAGTACTTC. Protein sequence: CASSWTGGSSYEQYF.

The chain joins TRBV19 to TRBJ2-6; the D is unclear. Trimming removed 5 bases from V and 0 bases from J, with 17 bases in between. Germline CDR1 reads LNHDA; CDR2 reads SQIVND (reference sequence). This CDR3 spans 18 amino acids. This CDR3 is CASSLYTLLNSGANVLTF. The CDR3 nucleotides read TGTGCCAGTAGTTTGTACACCTTACTAAACTCTGGGGCCAACGTCCTGACTTTC.

The V gene is TRBV27, the J gene TRBJ2-7, with 8 bases identical to TRBD2. The V segment lost 0 bases and the J segment 4 bases; nucleotides outside the gene matches: 14. CDR3 length: 18 amino acids. CDR1 MNHEY and CDR2 SMNVEV come from the germline V gene (reference sequence). CDR3 nucleotides: TGTGCCAGCAGTTTATCGGCCATGAGCGGGAGTTTACGTTACGAGCAGTACTTC. Its protein product is CASSLSAMSGSLRYEQYF.

Note on this clone: Other DNA sequences in the sample encode the same CDR3. The chain combines TRBV9 with TRBJ2-1; 7 positions match TRBD2. Germline V gene lookup returns CDR1 SGDLS and CDR2 YYNGEE. V lost 2 bases to trimming and J lost 4 bases; unmatched junction nucleotides: 3. The CDR3 is made up of 14 amino acids. The CDR3 region is CASSVGGGYNEQFF. The CDR3 DNA follows: TGTGCCAGCAGCGTCGGGGGAGGGTACAATGAGCAGTTCTTC.

This clone was found once. This chain links TRBV4-1 with TRBJ2-1, with 9 bases aligning to TRBD1. The V gene's germline CDR1 is MGHRA and CDR2 YSYEKL. Trimming took 4 bases from V and 8 from J; bases not matched to a gene: 6. This CDR3 has 14 residues. CDR3 amino acids: CASSRRQGVDEQFF. CDR3 nucleotides: TGCGCCAGCAGCCGACGACAGGGGGTAGATGAGCAGTTCTTC.

This clone was seen only a few times. The V gene is TRBV27, the J gene TRBJ1-2; the match to TRBD1 covers 7 bases. Germline V gene sequence: CDR1 MNHEY, CDR2 SMNVEV (reference sequence). The CDR3 runs 15 residues. Unmatched junction bases numbered 6, after V lost 5 bases and J lost 0 bases. The CDR3 sequence is CASSPMGQTNYGYTF. The CDR3 nucleotides are TGTGCCAGCAGTCCGATGGGACAGACTAACTATGGCTACACCTTC.

This chain joins TRBV10-3 and TRBJ2-5, with 14 positions matching TRBD2. Per germline, CDR1 ENHRY and CDR2 SYGVKD. CDR3 length: 19 residues. J gave up 7 bases and V 5 bases, and 18 bases lay outside the gene matches. CDR3 coding DNA: TGTGCCATCAGTTCCGGGACTAGCGGGAGTCGGGCTGTCTCTGGGACCCAGTACTTC. This encodes CAISSGTSGSRAVSGTQYF.

The chain combines TRBV15 with TRBJ1-1; D not resolved. Trimming stripped 0 bases from V and 10 bases from J, with 12 bases between. CDR3 size: 13 residues. The germline V gene has CDR1 LNHNV and CDR2 YYDKDF (reference sequence). CDR3 in amino acids: CATSRDRKHRAFF. CDR3 in DNA: TGTGCCACCAGCAGAGATCGGAAGCACAGAGCTTTCTTT.